This entry lists 19 T cell receptor beta chains sequenced from one sample in a study of tumor-infiltrating lymphocytes in primary liver carcinoma. Priming with a constant-region primer yielded TCR beta cDNA from about 500 ng total RNA. Three rounds of nested multiplex PCR with slightly modified ARM-PCR produced TCR beta libraries. Two initial PCR rounds of roughly 10 cycles each paired TRBV1-TRBV30 forward primers with a C-beta reverse primer. TCRdb reprocessed the multiplex PCR reads via MiXCR and lists one record per CDR3 protein. The sample holds over 40,000 distinct CDR3 sequences, about 78% seen once. Co-extracting RNA and DNA was done with about 20-33 mg of unsorted bulk tissue as input. The material sequenced was liver tumor tissue from sampling region 5. Subset given: tumor region T5, tumor centre. The receptors here all came from a man between 40 and 49 years old with primary liver carcinoma and hepatitis B virus infection.

To note about this clonotype: Because the CDR3 is missing its conserved closing phenylalanine or tryptophan, this is likely a read error. The chain combines TRBV6-6 with TRBJ2-7; no definite D call. Germline V CDR1 and CDR2: MNHNY, SVGAGI (reference sequence). The CDR3 extends over 12 amino acids. CDR3 DNA: TGTGCTAGCAGTCCTTCCTTGAACGAGCAGTACTTA. It encodes CASSPSLNEQYL.

The CDR3 nucleotides are TGTGCCAGCAGCGGATGCGGGAGCGGGAACAATGAGCAGTTCTTC. Amino acids: CASSGCGSGNNEQFF. The rearrangement joins TRBV9 to TRBJ2-1, with TRBD2 identical over 7 bases. Trimming removed 3 bases from V and 5 bases from J; junction bases left unmatched: 8. CDR3 length: 15 amino acids. Germline assignment: CDR1 SGDLS and CDR2 YYNGEE.

A remark on this clonotype: A read error may produce the germline difference seen at one junction end. The chain is built from TRBV11-2 and TRBJ2-7, with a possible D match to TRBD1 (5 bases). The CDR3 is made up of 17 amino acids. Germline CDR1 and CDR2: SGHAT and FQNNGV. CDR3 coding DNA: TGTGCCAACAGCTCTCTTGGGGCTCCCTCCACCCCTTACGAGCAATACTTC. It is translated as CANSSLGAPSTPYEQYF.

The genes are TRBV6-5 and TRBJ2-7; 7 bases map to TRBD2. The CDR3 is made up of 13 amino acids. V lost 9 bases, J lost 9 bases, and 14 bases stayed unmatched. The V gene's germline CDR1 is MNHEY and CDR2 SVGAGI. CDR3 residues: CASIGLVEGVQYF. DNA of the CDR3: TGTGCCAGTATCGGACTAGTTGAGGGTGTGCAGTACTTC.

A note on this clonotype: One end of the junction does not line up with germline, which may come from a read error. This chain joins TRBV7-8 and TRBJ2-3; the match to TRBD2 covers 8 bases. The CDR3 has 16 amino acids. The germline gives CDR1 SGHVS, CDR2 FQNEAQ. CDR3 sequence: CASSSPGTSGWSTQYF. Written as DNA, the CDR3 is TGTGCCAGCAGCTCCCCCGGGACTAGTGGGTGGAGTACGCAGTACTTT.

With respect to this clonotype: This CDR3 fails to terminate in the conserved phenylalanine or tryptophan, so it likely reflects a read error. The gene calls are TRBV11-1 and TRBJ2-4, with 11 bases lining up with TRBD2. Germline-derived CDR1 and CDR2 are SGHAT and FQDESV (reference sequence). The CDR3 extends over 17 amino acids. The CDR3 sequence is CTSGFPGTSGTKNIQYS. Written as DNA, the CDR3 is TGTACCAGCGGCTTTCCCGGGACTAGCGGCACCAAAAACATTCAGTACTCC.

This clonotype was recorded a few times. This sequence may be a read error, since a much larger clone differs from it by one base. This chain links TRBV25-1 with TRBJ2-7; D gene unclear. In germline, CDR1 is MGHDK, CDR2 SYGVNS. CDR3 length: 14 amino acids. Trimming took 6 bases from V and 4 from J, leaving 16 bases between them. CDR3 sequence reads: CASRETEKAYEQYF. CDR3 sequence (DNA): TGTGCCAGCAGAGAAACTGAAAAAGCGTACGAGCAGTACTTC.

This clonotype was seen many times. This rearrangement joins TRBV11-2 to TRBJ2-5; 9 bases align to TRBD2. Per the germline V gene, CDR1 is SGHAT and CDR2 is FQNNGV. The CDR3 spans 14 residues. Germline trimming cut 7 bases from V and 2 bases from J; bases unmatched to any gene: 5. In nucleotides, the CDR3 is TGTGCCAGCACCCGAGCGGGAGGACAAGAGACCCAGTACTTC. It specifies CASTRAGGQETQYF.

The V gene is TRBV4-3, the J gene TRBJ1-6, with TRBD1 matching 10 bases. V lost 9 bases to trimming and J lost 11 bases; unmatched junction nucleotides: 16. The CDR3 is made up of 16 amino acids. Germline loops: CDR1 LGHNA, CDR2 YSLEER. CDR3: CASNSWDRGRNTPLHF. CDR3 coding DNA: TGCGCCAGTAACTCCTGGGACAGGGGAAGGAATACACCCCTCCACTTT.

This sequence joins TRBV7-8 and TRBJ2-1; possibly TRBD1 for D (6 bases). The CDR3 loop spans 17 amino acids. CDR1 is SGHVS and CDR2 is FQNEAQ in the germline V gene. V dropped 2 bases and J dropped 0 bases, with 14 bases sitting between them. The CDR3 nucleotides are TGTGCCAGCAGCTTATACAGGGCCGAGAGCTCCTACAATGAGCAGTTCTTC. Its translation: CASSLYRAESSYNEQFF.

The chain links TRBV7-2 to TRBJ2-1; 12 nucleotides align to TRBD2. The CDR3 sequence is 15 residues long. Germline V CDR1 and CDR2: SGHTA, FQGNSA. Germline trimming cut 6 bases from V and 8 bases from J; bases unmatched to any gene: 8. This CDR3 reads CASSRTSGTGDEQFF. The CDR3 DNA reads as TGTGCCAGCAGTCGGACTAGCGGGACGGGCGATGAGCAGTTCTTC.

Note on this clonotype: One end of the junction fails to match germline, which may point to a read error. This chain joins TRBV6-5 and TRBJ2-2; D is perhaps TRBD2 (5 bases). This CDR3 spans 16 amino acids. Per germline, CDR1 MNHEY and CDR2 SVGAGI. The CDR3 is CASSYRTVSNTGKLFF. The CDR3 nucleotides read TGTGCCAGCAGTTATCGAACAGTTTCTAACACCGGGAAGCTGTTTTTT.

Concerning this clonotype itself: The junction differs from germline at one of its ends, possibly a read error. The V and J genes are TRBV28 and TRBJ1-4; 8 bases are shared with TRBD1. The CDR3 runs to 14 residues. CDR1 is MDHEN and CDR2 is SYDVKM in the germline V gene. CDR3 sequence (DNA): TGTGCCAGAAGATCGGGACAGGAAAATGAAAAACGGTTTTTT. It encodes CARRSGQENEKRFF.

As concerns this clonotype: This sequence may be a read error, since a much larger clone differs from it by one base. The CDR3, as DNA: TGCGCCAGCAGCCTGGGCAGGAGGGGGAATGAGCAGCTCTTC. It translates to CASSLGRRGNEQLF. The rearrangement uses TRBV4-3 and TRBJ2-1; D tentatively reads TRBD1 or TRBD2 (6 bases each). Germline V lookup: CDR1 LGHNA, CDR2 YSLEER. CDR3 length: 14 amino acids.

Regarding this clonotype: At one end the junction does not follow the germline gene, possibly because of a read error. The V and J genes are TRBV10-2 and TRBJ2-7; the D is unclear. The CDR3 runs 11 residues. CDR1 WSHSY and CDR2 SAAADI come from the germline V gene. The CDR3 is CASRHPGEQYF. The CDR3, as DNA: TGTGCCAGCCGCCACCCCGGGGAGCAGTACTTC.

The chain employs TRBV25-1 and TRBJ2-7, with TRBD1 as a possible D gene (6 bases). The CDR3 loop spans 13 amino acids. Germline assignment: CDR1 MGHDK and CDR2 SYGVNS. V gave up 5 bases and J gave up 0 bases, with 8 bases separating them. CDR3 region: CASSKGGSYEQYF. CDR3 coding DNA: TGTGCCAGCAGTAAAGGGGGCTCCTACGAGCAGTACTTC.

Details on this clonotype: A read error is likely, as this CDR3 ends without the conserved phenylalanine or tryptophan. The DNA is left out, because the CDR3 cannot be placed on it with certainty; the CDR3 is given as TCRdb lists it. This chain links TRBV14 with TRBJ1-1; the DNA was not compared with TRBD1, the D call given in the table. From its first to its last residue, the CDR3 has 14 amino acids. The germline CDR1 and CDR2 sequences are SGHDN and FVKESK. The CDR3 here is CASSPSDRFYASFY.

In its sample, this clonotype is medium-sized. The rearrangement links TRBV5-1 to TRBJ2-7; TRBD1 agrees at 10 bases. V lost 4 bases to trimming and J lost 5 bases; unmatched junction nucleotides: 6. The germline CDR1 and CDR2 sequences are SGHRS and YFSETQ. There are 14 residues in the CDR3. The CDR3 spells CASSQGQGHDEQYF. Written as DNA, the CDR3 is TGCGCCAGCAGCCAGGGACAGGGGCATGACGAGCAGTACTTC.

The CDR3 sequence is CAGSPLGATSTDTQYF. Here the CDR3 DNA reads TGTGCTGGCAGTCCCCTCGGGGCGACGAGCACAGATACGCAGTATTTT. The chain links TRBV6-2 or TRBV6-3 to TRBJ2-3; D may correspond to TRBD1 or TRBD2 (5 bases each). The germline gives CDR1 MNHEY, CDR2 SVGEGT. The CDR3 runs 16 residues.